This record looks at one T cell receptor beta chain sequence and its context. Its antigen specificity is not known. No base quality values were provided; no much bigger clone lies one nucleotide off. The sample comes from a study of T cells in localized non-small cell lung cancer (dated by TCRdb to 2020 to 2022). Describing the broader study: The study examined T cell repertoires in a few hundred patients with early-stage NSCLC and compared tumors with uninvolved tumor-adjacent lungs. The cohort was made up of approximately 250 treatment-naive NSCLC patients whose localized lung tumors had been resected. NSCLC patients had a mean age of around 66 years, and about 140 were male and 107 female. The paper as a whole reports these results and caveats: Since the design was exploratory, TCR variables were selected using unadjusted p-values with no false-discovery rate correction. Because multi-region tumor sequencing was not performed, intratumor heterogeneity could not be ruled out. Longer overall survival was associated with higher T cell density in blood, whereas shorter survival was associated with higher clonality in adjacent lung. A median of roughly 60 of the top 100 tumor clones were detected in paired uninvolved adjacent lung, and around 27 of these tumor clones were also found among the top 100 clones of the paired uninvolved adjacent lung. Uninvolved tumor-adjacent lung showed the highest T cell clonality, higher than tumor, which suggests more focused antigenic responses in the uninvolved tumor-adjacent lung.

The immunoSEQ Assay was used to sequence TCR beta CDR3 regions from DNA. In the paper's pipeline: T cell density was computed as TCR beta template counts normalized to usable DNA estimated by amplifying housekeeping genes. The preseqR package was used to estimate richness by extrapolating to 400,000 templates for PBMC samples and to 120,000 templates for tissue samples. Clonality was defined by subtracting Pielou's evenness from one. Differential abundance testing on productive amino-acid clonotypes, with a minimum total count of 5 and an alpha of 0.1, was used to identify tissue-enriched TCRs. The Jaccard Index and the Morisita Overlap Index were used to measure repertoire overlap between compartments. GLIPH grouped TCR beta CDR3s together with public tetramer-defined viral CDR3s, and a viral motif had to include at least three viral sequences and also show V-gene enrichment. This is the immuneACCESS table as TCRdb keeps it, with only in-frame sequences that have V and J called. A part of the clones is gone; compared with another copy, unresolved V genes explain less than half, and the rest is unexplained. The DNA gave D and trimming, while V, J and clone size come from that table. Across this sample there are fewer than 40,000 clones, with around 93% seen only once. The ten largest clones capture 7.9% of the sample.

At diagnosis, tumor, uninvolved tumor-adjacent lung and peripheral blood were collected and then preserved as a mix of FFPE and fresh-frozen material. Blood samples were analyzed as peripheral blood mononuclear cells for TCR repertoire profiling. CDR1 and CDR2 are read off the germline V gene as SGHVS and FNYEAQ. The CDR3, from cysteine to phenylalanine, totals 13 residues. Just the 39-base CDR3 DNA is kept, in frame starting at base 1. Ends trimmed: V by 1 base, J by 7 bases; bases unmatched to a gene: 3. The TCR was taken from a female donor over 55 with stage I lung adenocarcinoma. This specimen was peripheral blood, taken before any cancer treatment. The chain was built from TRBV7-6 and TRBJ2-5; TRBD1 matches 7 bases in the middle. In nucleotides, the sequence is TGTGCCAGCAGCTTAGAACAGGGGTTGACCCAGTACTTC. It is translated as CASSLEQGLTQYF.